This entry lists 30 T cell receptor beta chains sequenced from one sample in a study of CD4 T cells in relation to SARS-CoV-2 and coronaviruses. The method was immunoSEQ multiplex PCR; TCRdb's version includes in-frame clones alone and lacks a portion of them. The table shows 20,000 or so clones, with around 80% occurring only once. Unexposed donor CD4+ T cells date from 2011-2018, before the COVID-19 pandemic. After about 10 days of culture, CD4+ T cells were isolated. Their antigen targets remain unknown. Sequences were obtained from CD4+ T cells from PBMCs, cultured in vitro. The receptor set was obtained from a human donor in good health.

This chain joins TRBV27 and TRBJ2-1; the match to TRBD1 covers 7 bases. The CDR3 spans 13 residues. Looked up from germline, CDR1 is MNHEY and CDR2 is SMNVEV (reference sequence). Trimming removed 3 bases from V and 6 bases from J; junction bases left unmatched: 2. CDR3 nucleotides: TGTGCCAGCAGTTTGGCAGGGGGCAATGAGCAGTTCTTC. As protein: CASSLAGGNEQFF.

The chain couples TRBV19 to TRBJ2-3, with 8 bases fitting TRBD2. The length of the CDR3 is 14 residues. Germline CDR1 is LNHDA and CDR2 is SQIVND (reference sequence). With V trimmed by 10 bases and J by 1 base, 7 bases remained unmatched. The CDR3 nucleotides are TGTGCCACCGGGACTAGTGGAGGCACAGATACGCAGTATTTT. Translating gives CATGTSGGTDTQYF.

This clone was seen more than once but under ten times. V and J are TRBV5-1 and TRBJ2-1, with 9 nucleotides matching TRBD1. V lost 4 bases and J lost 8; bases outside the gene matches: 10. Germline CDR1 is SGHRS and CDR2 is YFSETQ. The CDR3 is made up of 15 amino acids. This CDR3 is CASSVKQGALHEQFF. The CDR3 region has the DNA TGCGCCAGCAGCGTAAAACAGGGGGCGCTACATGAGCAGTTCTTC.

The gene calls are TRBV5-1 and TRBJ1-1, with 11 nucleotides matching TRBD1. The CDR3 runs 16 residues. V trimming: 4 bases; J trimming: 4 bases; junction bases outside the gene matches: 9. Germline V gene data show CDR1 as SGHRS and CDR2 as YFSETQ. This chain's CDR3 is CASSLAPGTGGTEAFF. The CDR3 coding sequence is TGCGCCAGCAGCCTGGCCCCCGGGACAGGGGGCACTGAAGCTTTCTTT.

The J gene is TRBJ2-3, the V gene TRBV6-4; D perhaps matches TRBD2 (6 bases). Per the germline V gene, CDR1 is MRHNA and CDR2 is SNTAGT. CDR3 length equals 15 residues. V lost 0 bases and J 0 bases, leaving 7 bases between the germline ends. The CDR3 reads CASSDSAGSTDTQYF. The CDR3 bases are TGTGCCAGCAGTGACTCAGCGGGTAGCACAGATACGCAGTATTTT.

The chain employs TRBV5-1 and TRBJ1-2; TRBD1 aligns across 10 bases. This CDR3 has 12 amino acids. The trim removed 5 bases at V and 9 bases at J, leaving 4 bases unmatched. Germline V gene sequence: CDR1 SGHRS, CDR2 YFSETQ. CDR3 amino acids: CASRLTGGSYTF. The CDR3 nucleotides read TGCGCCAGCAGGCTGACAGGGGGCAGCTACACCTTC.

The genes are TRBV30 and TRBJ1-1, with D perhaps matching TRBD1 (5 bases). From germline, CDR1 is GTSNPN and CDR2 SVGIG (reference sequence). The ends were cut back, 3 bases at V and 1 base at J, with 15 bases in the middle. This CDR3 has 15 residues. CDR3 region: CAWRTPGRKNTEAFF. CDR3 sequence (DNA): TGTGCCTGGAGGACTCCGGGACGGAAGAACACTGAAGCTTTCTTT.

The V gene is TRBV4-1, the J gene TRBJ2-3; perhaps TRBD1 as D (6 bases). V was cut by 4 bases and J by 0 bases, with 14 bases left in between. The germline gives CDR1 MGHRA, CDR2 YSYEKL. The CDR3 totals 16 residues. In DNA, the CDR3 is TGCGCCAGCAGCCCACCGGGACACCAAAGCACAGATACGCAGTATTTT. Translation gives CASSPPGHQSTDTQYF.

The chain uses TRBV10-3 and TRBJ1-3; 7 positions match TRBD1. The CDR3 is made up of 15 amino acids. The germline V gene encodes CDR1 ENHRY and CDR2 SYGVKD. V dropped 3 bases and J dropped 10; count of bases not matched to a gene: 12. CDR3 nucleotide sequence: TGTGCCATCAGTGAAAGACAGGGTCGGGGGGCTACCATATATTTT. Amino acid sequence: CAISERQGRGATIYF.

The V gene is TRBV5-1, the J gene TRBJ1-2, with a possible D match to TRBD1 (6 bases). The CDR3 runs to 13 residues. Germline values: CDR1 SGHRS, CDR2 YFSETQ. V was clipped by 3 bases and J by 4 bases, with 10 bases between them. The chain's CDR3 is CASSSGAAYGYTF. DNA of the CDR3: TGCGCCAGCAGCTCAGGGGCCGCCTATGGCTACACCTTC.

The CDR3 nucleotides read TGTGCCAGCAGCTTAGAGGGTTACGGCTACACCTTC. Amino acid sequence: CASSLEGYGYTF. The chain combines TRBV7-9 with TRBJ1-2, with unresolved D. This CDR3 comprises 12 residues. Germline values: CDR1 SEHNR, CDR2 FQNEAQ (reference sequence). The V and J ends lost 1 base and 8 bases respectively, with 8 bases between them.

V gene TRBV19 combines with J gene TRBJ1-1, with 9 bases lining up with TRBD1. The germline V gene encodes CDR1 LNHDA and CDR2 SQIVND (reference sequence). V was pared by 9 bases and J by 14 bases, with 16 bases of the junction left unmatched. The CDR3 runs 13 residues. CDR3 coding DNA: TGTGCCAGCACCCCCCCTTTGACAGGGGGGATATTCTTT. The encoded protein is CASTPPLTGGIFF.

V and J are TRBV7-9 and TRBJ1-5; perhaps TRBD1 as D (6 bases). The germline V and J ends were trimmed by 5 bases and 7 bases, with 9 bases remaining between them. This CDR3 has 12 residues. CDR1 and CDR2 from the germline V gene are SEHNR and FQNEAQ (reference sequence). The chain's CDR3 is CASSPTGQPQHF. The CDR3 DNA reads TGTGCCAGCAGCCCCACAGGGCAGCCCCAGCATTTT.

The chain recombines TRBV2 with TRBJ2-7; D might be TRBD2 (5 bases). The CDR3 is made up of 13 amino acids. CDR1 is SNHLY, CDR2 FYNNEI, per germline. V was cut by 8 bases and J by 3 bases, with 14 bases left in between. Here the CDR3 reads CASYPTADYEQYF. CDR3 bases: TGTGCCAGCTACCCCACAGCGGACTACGAGCAGTACTTC.

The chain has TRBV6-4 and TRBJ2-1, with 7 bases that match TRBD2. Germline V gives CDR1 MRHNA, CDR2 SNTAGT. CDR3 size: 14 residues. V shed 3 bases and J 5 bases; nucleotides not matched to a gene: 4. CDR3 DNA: TGTGCCAGCAGTGAATCGCGGGAGAACAATGAGCAGTTCTTC. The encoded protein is CASSESRENNEQFF.

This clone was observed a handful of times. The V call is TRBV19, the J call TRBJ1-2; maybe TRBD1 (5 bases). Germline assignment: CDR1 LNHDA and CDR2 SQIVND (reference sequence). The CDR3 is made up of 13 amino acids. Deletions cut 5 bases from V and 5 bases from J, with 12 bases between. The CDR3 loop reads CASSPAGTYGYTF. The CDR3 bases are TGTGCCAGTAGTCCCGCGGGGACTTATGGCTACACCTTC.

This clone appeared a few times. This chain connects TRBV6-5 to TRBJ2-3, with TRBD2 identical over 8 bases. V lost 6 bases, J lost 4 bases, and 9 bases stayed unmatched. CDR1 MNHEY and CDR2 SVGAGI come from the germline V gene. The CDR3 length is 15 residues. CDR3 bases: TGTGCCAGCAGCGCCCCAGCGGGAGAACCAGATACGCAGTATTTT. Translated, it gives CASSAPAGEPDTQYF.

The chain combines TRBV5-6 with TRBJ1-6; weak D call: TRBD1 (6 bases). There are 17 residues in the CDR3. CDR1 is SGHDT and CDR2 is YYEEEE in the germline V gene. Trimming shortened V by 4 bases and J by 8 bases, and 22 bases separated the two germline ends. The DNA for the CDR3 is TGTGCCAGCAGCGCAGGGACAATGGGGTCCTTTGATTCACCCCTCCACTTT. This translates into CASSAGTMGSFDSPLHF.

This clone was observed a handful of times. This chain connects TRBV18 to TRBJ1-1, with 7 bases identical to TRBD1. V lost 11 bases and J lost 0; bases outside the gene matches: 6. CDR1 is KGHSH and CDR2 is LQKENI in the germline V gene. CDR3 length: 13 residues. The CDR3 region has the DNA TGTGCCGGGCGACAGGGCATGAACACTGAAGCTTTCTTT. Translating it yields CAGRQGMNTEAFF.

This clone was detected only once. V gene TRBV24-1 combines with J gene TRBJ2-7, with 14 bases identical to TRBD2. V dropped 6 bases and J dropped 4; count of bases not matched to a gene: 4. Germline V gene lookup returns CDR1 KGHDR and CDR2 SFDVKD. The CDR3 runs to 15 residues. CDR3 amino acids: CATSTGTSGRYEQYF. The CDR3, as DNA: TGTGCCACCAGTACCGGGACTAGCGGGAGATACGAGCAGTACTTC.

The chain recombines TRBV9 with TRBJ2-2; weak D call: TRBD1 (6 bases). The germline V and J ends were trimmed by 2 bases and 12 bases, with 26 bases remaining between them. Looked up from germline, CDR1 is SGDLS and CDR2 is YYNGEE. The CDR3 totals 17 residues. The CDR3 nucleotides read TGTGCCAGCAGCGTTGACCAGGGGCGTCATAACCCAATGAAGCTGTTTTTT. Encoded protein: CASSVDQGRHNPMKLFF.

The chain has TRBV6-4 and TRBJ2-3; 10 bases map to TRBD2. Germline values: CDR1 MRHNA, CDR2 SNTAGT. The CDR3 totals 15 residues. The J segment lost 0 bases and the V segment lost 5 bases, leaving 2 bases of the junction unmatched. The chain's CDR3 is CASSTSGESTDTQYF. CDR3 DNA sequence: TGTGCCAGCAGTACTAGCGGGGAAAGCACAGATACGCAGTATTTT.

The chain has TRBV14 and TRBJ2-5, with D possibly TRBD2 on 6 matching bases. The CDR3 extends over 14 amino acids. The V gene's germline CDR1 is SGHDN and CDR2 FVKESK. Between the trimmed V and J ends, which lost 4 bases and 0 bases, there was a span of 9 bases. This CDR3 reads CASSLRGYQETQYF. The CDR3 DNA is TGTGCCAGCAGCCTCCGGGGGTACCAAGAGACCCAGTACTTC.

The CDR3 DNA reads as TGTGCCACCAGCAGAGACATTTTCGGGGGGGCTGAAGCTTTCTTT. Encoded protein: CATSRDIFGGAEAFF. This sequence joins TRBV15 and TRBJ1-1, with D possibly TRBD1 on 5 matching bases. CDR3 length equals 15 residues. In germline, CDR1 is LNHNV, CDR2 YYDKDF (reference sequence). V lost 0 bases and J 6 bases, leaving 14 bases between the germline ends.

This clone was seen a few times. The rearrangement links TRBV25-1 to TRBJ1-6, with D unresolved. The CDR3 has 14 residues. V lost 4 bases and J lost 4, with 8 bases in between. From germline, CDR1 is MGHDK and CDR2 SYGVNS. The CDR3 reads CASSGEHYNSPLHF. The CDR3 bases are TGTGCCAGCAGTGGGGAACATTATAATTCACCCCTCCACTTT.

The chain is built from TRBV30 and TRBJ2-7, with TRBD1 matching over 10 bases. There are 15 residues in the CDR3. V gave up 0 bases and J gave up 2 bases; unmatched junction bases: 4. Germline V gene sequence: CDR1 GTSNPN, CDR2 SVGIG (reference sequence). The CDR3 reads CAWSVGTGEAYEQYF. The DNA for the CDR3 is TGTGCCTGGAGTGTTGGGACAGGGGAGGCCTACGAGCAGTACTTC.

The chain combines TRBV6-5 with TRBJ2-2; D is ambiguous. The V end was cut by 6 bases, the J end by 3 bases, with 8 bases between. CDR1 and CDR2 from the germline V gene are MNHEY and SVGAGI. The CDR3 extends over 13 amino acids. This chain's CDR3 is CASRRADTGELFF. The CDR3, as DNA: TGTGCCAGCAGAAGGGCTGACACCGGGGAGCTGTTTTTT.

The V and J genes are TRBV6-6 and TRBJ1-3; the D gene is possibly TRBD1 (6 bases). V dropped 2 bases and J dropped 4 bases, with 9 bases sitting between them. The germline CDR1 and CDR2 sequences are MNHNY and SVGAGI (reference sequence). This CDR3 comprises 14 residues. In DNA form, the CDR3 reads TGTGCCAGCAGTTACGGACAGCAAGGAAACACCATATATTTT. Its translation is CASSYGQQGNTIYF.

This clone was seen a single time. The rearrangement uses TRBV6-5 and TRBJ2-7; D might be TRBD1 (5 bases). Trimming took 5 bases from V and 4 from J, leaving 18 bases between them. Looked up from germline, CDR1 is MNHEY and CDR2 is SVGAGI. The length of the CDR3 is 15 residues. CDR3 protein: CASSRLSQGLYEQYF. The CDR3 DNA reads TGTGCCAGCAGTCGCCTATCCCAGGGTCTGTACGAGCAGTACTTC.

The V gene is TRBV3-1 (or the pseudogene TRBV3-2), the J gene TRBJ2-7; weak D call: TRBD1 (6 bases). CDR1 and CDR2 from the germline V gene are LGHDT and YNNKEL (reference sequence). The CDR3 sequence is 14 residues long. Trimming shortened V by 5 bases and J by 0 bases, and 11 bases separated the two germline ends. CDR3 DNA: TGTGCCAGCAGCGGGGGACATAACTCCTACGAGCAGTACTTC. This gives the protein CASSGGHNSYEQYF.